One and the same sample provided the 13 T cell receptor beta chains below, sequenced in a study of a mutant IDH1 vaccine in newly diagnosed glioma. Using immunoSEQ multiplex PCR, the repertoire was profiled, and TCRdb retains in-frame clones only, with some absent. The sample yields 75,000 to 100,000 clones, about 90% seen once. Time point of the sample: baseline, week 1 (first vaccination visit). Treatment reported: pre-vaccination baseline after standard-of-care therapy. Sample: PBMCs, taken from a glioma patient treated with radiotherapy, temozolomide or both. The receptors derive from a woman aged 45-59 years with glioma.

The chain recombines TRBV5-8 with TRBJ2-5, with no clear D. The germline gives CDR1 SGHTS, CDR2 YDEGEE. This CDR3 is 14 amino acids long. Trimming left V 2 bases short and J 1 base short, with 9 bases between. CDR3: CASSFRNGQETQYF. The CDR3 nucleotides are TGTGCCAGCAGCTTTCGAAACGGCCAAGAGACCCAGTACTTC.

The chain has TRBV7-9 and TRBJ1-3; no reliable D call. CDR3 size: 16 residues. The V gene's germline CDR1 is SEHNR and CDR2 FQNEAQ (reference sequence). Trimming pared 3 bases from V and 2 bases from J, leaving 14 bases between. For the CDR3, the DNA is TGTGCCAGCAGCTTTTTTGGCAGGTCGGCTGGAAACACCATATATTTT. Residues: CASSFFGRSAGNTIYF. Filled out from reference TRBV7-9 and TRBJ1-3, the complete variable domain reads DTGVSQNPRHKITKRGQNVTFRCDPISEHNRLYWYRQTLGQGPEFLTYFQNEAQLEKSRLLSDRFSAERPKGSFSTLEIQRTEQGDSAMYLCASSFFGRSAGNTIYFGEGSWLTVV.

The chain employs TRBV11-3 and TRBJ2-1; 7 positions agree with TRBD2. The CDR3 contains 13 residues. Trimming removed 5 bases from V and 9 bases from J; junction bases left unmatched: 7. Germline-derived CDR1 and CDR2 are SGHNT and YENEEA. The CDR3 loop reads CASSIRTRGEQFF. The CDR3 DNA follows: TGTGCCAGCAGCATCCGGACTAGGGGTGAGCAGTTCTTC.

CDR3 DNA sequence: TGTGCCAGCAGTTTACAAAACACTGAAGCTTTCTTT. Translation: CASSLQNTEAFF. The gene calls are TRBV28 and TRBJ1-1; D call uncertain. The CDR3 has 12 residues. Trimming left V 2 bases short and J 2 bases short, with 3 bases between. CDR1 and CDR2 (germline): MDHEN, SYDVKM.

This sequence joins TRBV7-6 and TRBJ1-3; D is ambiguous. Germline loops: CDR1 SGHVS, CDR2 FNYEAQ. V shed 4 bases and J shed 4 bases, with 20 bases lying between them. The CDR3 is made up of 17 amino acids. Written as DNA, the CDR3 is TGTGCCAGCAGCTCCCACCCACTTACCTCCTCGGGAAACACCATATATTTT. It translates to CASSSHPLTSSGNTIYF.

The rearrangement uses TRBV4-1 and TRBJ2-1, with D perhaps matching TRBD2 (10 bases). The CDR3 has 18 residues. Per the germline V gene, CDR1 is MGHRA and CDR2 is YSYEKL. V was clipped by 4 bases and J by 8 bases, with 27 bases between them. The CDR3 loop is CASSLGQGASGRGDEQFF. In nucleotides, the CDR3 is TGCGCCAGCAGCCTGGGACAGGGTGCGAGCGGGAGGGGAGATGAGCAGTTCTTC.

This clone is a singleton in its sample. V gene TRBV4-2 combines with J gene TRBJ1-4; 12 bases line up with TRBD1. The ends lost 5 bases at V and 10 bases at J; junction bases unmatched: 8. The CDR3 loop spans 15 amino acids. Per the germline V gene, CDR1 is LGHNA and CDR2 is YNFKEQ. Here the CDR3 reads CASSSRGTGGGKLFF. CDR3 bases: TGTGCCAGCAGCTCGCGGGGGACAGGGGGCGGAAAACTGTTTTTT.

This chain connects TRBV5-1 to TRBJ2-2; perhaps TRBD2 as D (6 bases). V was shortened by 7 bases and J by 6 bases, with 16 bases between the two germline ends. This CDR3 is built from 14 residues. The germline V gene encodes CDR1 SGHRS and CDR2 YFSETQ. CDR3 sequence reads: CASVRDSTSGELFF. CDR3 coding DNA: TGCGCCAGCGTACGGGACTCCACCTCCGGGGAGCTGTTTTTT.

The V call is TRBV2, the J call TRBJ2-5, with TRBD1 identical over 7 bases. The CDR3 runs to 15 residues. CDR1 and CDR2 (germline): SNHLY, FYNNEI. With 6 bases clipped from V and 5 bases from J, the junction kept 12 bases outside the gene matches. CDR3 bases: TGTGCCAGCAGCCGATTAGGGGGCGGGTGGGAGACCCAGTACTTC. Translated, it gives CASSRLGGGWETQYF.

The chain uses TRBV9 and TRBJ2-4; 9 positions agree with TRBD1. The CDR3 totals 15 residues. V shed 4 bases, J shed 0 bases, and the junction held 2 bases outside the gene matches. CDR1 is SGDLS and CDR2 is YYNGEE in the germline V gene. The CDR3 nucleotides are TGTGCCAGCAGCTCGGACAGGGGAGCCAAAAACATTCAGTACTTC. Translated: CASSSDRGAKNIQYF.

This chain uses TRBV28 with TRBJ2-3, with TRBD2 matching 8 bases. The CDR3 loop spans 14 amino acids. V lost 6 bases and J lost 0; bases outside the gene matches: 2. Germline V gene lookup returns CDR1 MDHEN and CDR2 SYDVKM. DNA of the CDR3: TGTGCCAGCAGGTCTAGCGGGAGCACAGATACGCAGTATTTT. Translating it yields CASRSSGSTDTQYF.

Details on this clone: At one end, the junction sequence differs from germline, possibly due to a read error. The chain joins TRBV27 to TRBJ2-6, with TRBD1 as a possible D gene (6 bases). The CDR3 length is 18 residues. CDR1 is MNHEY and CDR2 is SMNVEV in the germline V gene (reference sequence). CDR3 coding DNA: TGTGCCAGCAGTTTCGGACAGAATCAACTCTCTGGCGCCAACGTCCTGACTTTC. Translating it yields CASSFGQNQLSGANVLTF.

V gene TRBV28 combines with J gene TRBJ2-1, with 8 bases fitting TRBD2. J gave up 4 bases and V 5 bases, and 1 base lay outside the gene matches. Germline-derived CDR1 and CDR2 are MDHEN and SYDVKM. CDR3 length equals 13 residues. DNA of the CDR3: TGTGCCAGCAGTACTAGCGGTTACAATGAGCAGTTCTTC. Amino acids: CASSTSGYNEQFF.